These T cell receptor beta chains were read from a single sample in a study of T cell responses to AZD1222 COVID-19 vaccine. Here immunoSEQ multiplex PCR was the method, and the copy in TCRdb shows in-frame clones only, minus some. The sample yields roughly 200,000 clones, about 91% seen once. The sequencing used peripheral blood, collected on day 0 of AZD1222 vaccination. The source is an adult in good health. Each CDR3 is given with its conserved first and last residue. Fields, in order: V gene, D gene, clone size, J gene, CDR3 protein, CDR3 DNA. The D gene is left open where the match is weak. Size is stated for part of the rows, as once, few or many counts, or as a class when the clone is expanded.

V: TRBV27; D: NA; size: NA; J: TRBJ1-4; CDR3: CASSLSGGFTANEKLFF; DNA: TGTGCCAGCAGTTTATCGGGGGGATTTACCGCTAATGAAAAACTGTTTTTT
V: TRBV6-5; D: NA; size: NA; J: TRBJ1-6; CDR3: CASSSSGSSYNSPLHF; DNA: TGTGCCAGCAGTTCCAGTGGCAGCTCCTATAATTCACCCCTCCACTTT
V: TRBV5-4; D: TRBD1; size: NA; J: TRBJ2-7; CDR3: CASSSGRQGDTYEQYF; DNA: TGTGCCAGCAGCTCCGGCCGCCAGGGGGACACCTACGAGCAGTACTTC
V: TRBV4-2; D: NA; size: NA; J: TRBJ1-5; CDR3: CASSPRIQSNQPQHF; DNA: TGTGCCAGCAGCCCCAGAATTCAAAGCAATCAGCCCCAGCATTTT
V: TRBV7-2; D: NA; size: NA; J: TRBJ2-7; CDR3: CASSALARPDYEQYF; DNA: TGTGCCAGCAGCGCCCTAGCACGACCCGACTACGAGCAGTACTTC
V: TRBV27; D: NA; size: NA; J: TRBJ2-2; CDR3: CASTLDREGGELFF; DNA: TGTGCCAGCACCTTAGACAGGGAGGGAGGGGAGCTGTTTTTT
V: TRBV19; D: TRBD1; size: NA; J: TRBJ1-2; CDR3: CASSNRDRSGYTF; DNA: TGTGCCAGTAGTAACCGGGACAGGAGTGGCTACACCTTC
V: TRBV2; D: NA; size: NA; J: TRBJ2-1; CDR3: CASSESSVSEQFF; DNA: TGTGCCAGCAGTGAAAGCTCAGTAAGTGAGCAGTTCTTC
V: TRBV6-5; D: NA; size: NA; J: TRBJ2-1; CDR3: CASSRGHEQFF; DNA: TGTGCCAGCAGTCGGGGGCATGAGCAGTTCTTC
V: TRBV3-1/TRBV3-2; D: NA; size: once; J: TRBJ1-4; CDR3: CASSLIGGTNEKLFF; DNA: TGTGCCAGCAGCCTAATAGGGGGGACTAATGAAAAACTGTTTTTT
V: TRBV28; D: NA; size: NA; J: TRBJ1-3; CDR3: CASSFAGYGANTIYF; DNA: TGTGCCAGCAGTTTTGCGGGGTACGGGGCCAACACCATATATTTT
V: TRBV7-6; D: NA; size: NA; J: TRBJ2-6; CDR3: CASSLRSGFGANVLTF; DNA: TGTGCCAGCAGCTTACGTTCCGGGTTCGGGGCCAACGTCCTGACTTTC
V: TRBV7-3; D: TRBD1; size: NA; J: TRBJ1-1; CDR3: CASSLGRGHTEAFF; DNA: TGTGCCAGCAGCTTGGGTAGGGGGCACACTGAAGCTTTCTTT
V: TRBV19; D: NA; size: NA; J: TRBJ1-4; CDR3: CASSIVSGTFTEKLFF; DNA: TGTGCCAGTAGTATAGTAAGTGGGACATTTACTGAAAAACTGTTTTTT
V: TRBV9; D: NA; size: NA; J: TRBJ2-1; CDR3: CASSAYLASSGEQFF; DNA: TGTGCCAGCAGCGCGTATCTAGCGTCCTCCGGGGAGCAGTTCTTC
V: TRBV20-1; D: NA; size: NA; J: TRBJ2-5; CDR3: CSAPFGETQYF; DNA: TGCAGTGCTCCATTTGGAGAGACCCAGTACTTC
V: TRBV5-4; D: NA; size: NA; J: TRBJ1-5; CDR3: CASSFLGSPQHF; DNA: TGTGCCAGCAGCTTTTTGGGGAGTCCCCAGCATTTT
V: TRBV6-5; D: NA; size: NA; J: TRBJ2-6; CDR3: CASRLTPGANVLTF; DNA: TGTGCCAGCAGACTAACACCTGGGGCCAACGTCCTGACTTTC
V: TRBV3-1/TRBV3-2; D: TRBD1; size: NA; J: TRBJ2-1; CDR3: CASSPWGTGGNEQFF; DNA: TGTGCCAGCAGCCCTTGGGGGACAGGGGGTAATGAGCAGTTCTTC
V: TRBV11-2; D: NA; size: once; J: TRBJ2-5; CDR3: CASSRGAMTQETQYF; DNA: TGTGCCAGCAGCCGGGGGGCGATGACTCAAGAGACCCAGTACTTC
V: TRBV5-1; D: NA; size: NA; J: TRBJ2-5; CDR3: CASSFQETQYF; DNA: TGCGCCAGCAGCTTCCAAGAGACCCAGTACTTC
V: TRBV3-1/TRBV3-2; D: TRBD1; size: NA; J: TRBJ2-2; CDR3: CASSRQGTGELFF; DNA: TGTGCCAGCAGCCGACAGGGCACCGGGGAGCTGTTTTTT
V: TRBV2; D: TRBD1; size: NA; J: TRBJ1-2; CDR3: CASSERTGPYGYTF; DNA: TGTGCCAGCAGTGAGAGGACAGGGCCTTATGGCTACACCTTC
V: TRBV6-1; D: TRBD1; size: NA; J: TRBJ1-2; CDR3: CASSEARATGNYGYTF; DNA: TGTGCCAGCAGTGAAGCCCGGGCGACAGGGAACTATGGCTACACCTTC
V: TRBV4-1; D: NA; size: NA; J: TRBJ1-2; CDR3: CASSQVGGGGYTF; DNA: TGCGCCAGCAGCCAAGTTGGGGGAGGAGGCTACACCTTC
V: TRBV5-1; D: NA; size: NA; J: TRBJ1-1; CDR3: CASSLVSDTEAFF; DNA: TGCGCCAGCAGCTTGGTATCAGACACTGAAGCTTTCTTT
V: TRBV19; D: NA; size: NA; J: TRBJ2-7; CDR3: CASSISWGSYEQYF; DNA: TGTGCCAGTAGTATCTCTTGGGGCTCGTACGAGCAGTACTTC
V: TRBV30; D: TRBD2; size: once; J: TRBJ2-1; CDR3: CAWRTSGGAREQFF; DNA: TGTGCCTGGAGGACTAGCGGGGGGGCACGTGAGCAGTTCTTC